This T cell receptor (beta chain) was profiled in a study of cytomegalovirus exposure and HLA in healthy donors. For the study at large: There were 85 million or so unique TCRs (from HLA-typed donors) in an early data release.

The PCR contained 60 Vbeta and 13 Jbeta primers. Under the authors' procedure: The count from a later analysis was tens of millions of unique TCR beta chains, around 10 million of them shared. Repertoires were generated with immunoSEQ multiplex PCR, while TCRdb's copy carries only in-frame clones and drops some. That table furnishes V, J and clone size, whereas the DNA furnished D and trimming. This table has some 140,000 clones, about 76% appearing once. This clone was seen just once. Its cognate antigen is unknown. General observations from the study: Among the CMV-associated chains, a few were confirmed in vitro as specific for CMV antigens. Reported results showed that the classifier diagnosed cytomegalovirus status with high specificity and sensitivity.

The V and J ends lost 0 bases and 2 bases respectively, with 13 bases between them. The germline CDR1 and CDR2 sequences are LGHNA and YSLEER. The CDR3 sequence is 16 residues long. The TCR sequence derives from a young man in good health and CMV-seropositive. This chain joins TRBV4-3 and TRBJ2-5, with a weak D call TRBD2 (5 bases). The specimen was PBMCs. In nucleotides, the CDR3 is TGCGCCAGCAGCCAAGAGTCGTGGACTGGACAAGAGACCCAGTACTTC. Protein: CASSQESWTGQETQYF.